The table lists the clone carrying this T cell receptor beta chain with a count of one. Its antigen is still unknown. This entry belongs to a study of cytomegalovirus exposure and HLA in healthy donors. PCR involved 60 Vbeta and 13 Jbeta primers. This table comes from immunoSEQ multiplex PCR, and its TCRdb copy is limited to in-frame clones, with some not included. The table lists some 220,000 clones, roughly 78% of them singletons, with roughly 0.45% in the top ten. Whole-study findings and limits: Productive status was seen about 87% or about 30% of the time for most TCR beta V segments in an earlier analysis. There were a few CMV-associated chains whose specificity for CMV antigens was confirmed in vitro. Sequences of the TCR beta chain were said to predict the HLA-A and HLA-B alleles of most subjects accurately.

This CDR3 is built from 14 residues. The germline V gene has CDR1 MNHNS and CDR2 SASEGT. Sample: PBMCs. This TCR came from a boy between 10 and 17 years old in good health and CMV-seronegative. V is TRBV6-1 and J is TRBJ2-5; 7 bases are a match to TRBD1. The assigned J gene may be wrong: the sequence end matches TRBJ2-7 better. DNA for the CDR3: TGTGCCAGCAGTCCCGGGACAGTTCTCTACGAGCAGTACTTC. Translated: CASSPGTVLYEQYF.